This T cell receptor beta chain was obtained from a study of control samples from healthy donors and cancer patients. TCRdb's copy holds only in-frame clones and misses some; the assay was immunoSEQ multiplex PCR. Of some 100,000 clones in the sample, roughly 92% were seen once. V gave up 10 bases and J gave up 1 base, with 17 bases separating them. CDR1 is MDHEN and CDR2 is SYDVKM in the germline V gene. The CDR3 runs 16 residues. This chain connects TRBV28 to TRBJ2-6; D possibly corresponds to TRBD2 (5 bases). This TCR derives from a human donor in good health. The donor label of this sample is uncertain. Sample: blood. The CDR3 DNA sequence: TGTGCCATCGCGAACTCCGGGATGTCTGGGGCCAACGTCCTGACTTTC. Encoded protein: CAIANSGMSGANVLTF.